Below, 28 T cell receptor beta chains from the same sample are listed, as sequenced in a study of cytomegalovirus exposure and HLA in healthy donors. 60 Vbeta and 13 Jbeta primers were used in PCR. Only in-frame clones appear in the TCRdb table, and some are missing; sequencing was by immunoSEQ multiplex PCR. The sample records about 80,000 clones, 62% being singletons. What was sequenced was PBMCs. These receptors were taken from a male donor in good health and CMV-seropositive.

V is TRBV7-9 and J is TRBJ1-6; TRBD1 matches at 7 bases. Unmatched junction bases numbered 6, after V lost 7 bases and J lost 6 bases. CDR3 length: 14 residues. Germline V gene lookup returns CDR1 SEHNR and CDR2 FQNEAQ (reference sequence). As DNA, the CDR3 is TGTGCCAGCACCAGGGGGGCAACTAATTCACCCCTCCACTTT. Translating it yields CASTRGATNSPLHF.

This chain links TRBV5-5 with TRBJ1-5, with D possibly TRBD1 on 5 matching bases. Trimming took off 2 bases at V and 4 bases at J, with 7 bases between the two ends. The CDR3 extends over 13 amino acids. Looked up from germline, CDR1 is SGHKS and CDR2 is YYEKEE (reference sequence). The CDR3 DNA reads as TGTGCCAGCAGCTTTGGGGGGAATCAGCCCCAGCATTTT. Its protein product is CASSFGGNQPQHF.

The V gene is TRBV9, the J gene TRBJ2-4; maybe TRBD2 (6 bases). The germline V gene has CDR1 SGDLS and CDR2 YYNGEE. The CDR3 has 13 amino acids. Trimming cost V 4 bases and J 7 bases, with 12 bases left between them. CDR3 region: CASSLTGVNIQYF. CDR3 in DNA: TGTGCCAGCAGCCTCACGGGAGTCAACATTCAGTACTTC.

This chain joins TRBV7-2 and TRBJ2-1; 12 nucleotides line up with TRBD2. In germline, CDR1 is SGHTA, CDR2 FQGNSA. V was pared by 5 bases and J by 6 bases, with 5 bases of the junction left unmatched. This CDR3 has 15 amino acids. CDR3 residues: CASSPSGRAGNEQFF. The CDR3 DNA reads as TGTGCCAGCAGCCCTAGCGGGAGGGCAGGCAATGAGCAGTTCTTC.

The chain links TRBV7-9 to TRBJ2-4, with a tentative D call TRBD2 (6 bases). Per germline, CDR1 SEHNR and CDR2 FQNEAQ (reference sequence). The ends were cut back, 4 bases at V and 3 bases at J, with 19 bases in the middle. CDR3 length: 17 amino acids. The CDR3 bases are TGTGCCAGCAGCTCTCCGACCGGGAGTGTTGACAAAAACATTCAGTACTTC. Protein sequence: CASSSPTGSVDKNIQYF.

The V gene is TRBV11-3, the J gene TRBJ1-1; D perhaps matches TRBD1 (6 bases). The CDR3 contains 15 residues. V lost 5 bases and J lost 7, with 20 bases in between. The germline V gene encodes CDR1 SGHNT and CDR2 YENEEA. The DNA of the CDR3 is TGTGCCAGCAGCCGCGATCAGACAGGACCTCATGAAGCTTTCTTT. This translates into CASSRDQTGPHEAFF. Looking up the rest from reference TRBV11-3 and TRBJ1-1 gives the full variable domain: EAGVVQSPRYKIIEKKQPVAFWCNPISGHNTLYWYLQNLGQGPELLIRYENEEAVDDSQLPKDRFSAERLKGVDSTLKIQPAELGDSAVYLCASSRDQTGPHEAFFGQGTRLTVV.

This clone was observed a few times. The rearrangement links TRBV4-3 to TRBJ2-1; 15 bases are a match to TRBD2. Trimming removed 1 base from V and 9 bases from J; junction bases left unmatched: 7. The CDR3 sequence is 17 residues long. Looked up from germline, CDR1 is LGHNA and CDR2 is YSLEER. The CDR3 bases are TGCGCCAGCAGCCAAGCGCGGACTAGCGGGAGGGCCAGTGAGCAGTTCTTC. Amino acids: CASSQARTSGRASEQFF.

This rearrangement joins TRBV7-6 to TRBJ2-5; TRBD2 aligns across 13 bases. CDR1 and CDR2 (germline): SGHVS, FNYEAQ. This CDR3 contains 16 residues. Losses at the gene ends were 1 base for V and 5 bases for J; bases not matched to a gene: 4. The CDR3 spells CASSLGLAGGLETQYF. CDR3 nucleotides: TGTGCCAGCAGCTTAGGACTAGCGGGAGGCTTGGAGACCCAGTACTTC.

V gene TRBV7-3 combines with J gene TRBJ1-2; a possible D gene is TRBD1 (6 bases). The length of the CDR3 is 16 residues. Germline V lookup: CDR1 SGHTA, CDR2 FQGTGA. Trimming took off 6 bases at V and 4 bases at J, with 21 bases between the two ends. The CDR3, as DNA: TGTGCCAGCAGTCTTCTCCCAGGGGAGAACGTCTATGGCTACACCTTC. Protein: CASSLLPGENVYGYTF.

Concerning this clone: Since the CDR3 does not end with the conserved phenylalanine or tryptophan, this likely comes from a read error. CDR3 DNA: TGTGCCAGCTCACCAATGGAAGCGGTGAACACTGAAGCTTTCTGC. Protein sequence: CASSPMEAVNTEAFC. The chain carries TRBV18 and TRBJ1-1; no clear D gene. The CDR3 totals 15 residues. Germline lookup yields CDR1 KGHSH and CDR2 LQKENI. Trimming pared 2 bases from V and 0 bases from J, leaving 10 bases between.

This clone was detected a few times. V usage is TRBV29-1 and J usage is TRBJ2-7; the D gene is possibly TRBD2 (6 bases). Germline CDR1 and CDR2: SQVTM and ANQGSEA. V shed 7 bases and J shed 2 bases, with 12 bases lying between them. The CDR3 runs to 12 residues. The CDR3, as DNA: TGCAGCGCGCGGCCTAGCGCCTACGAGCAGTACTTC. The encoded protein is CSARPSAYEQYF.

The chain is built from TRBV19 and TRBJ1-5; TRBD1 matches 7 bases. This CDR3 is 14 amino acids long. V was pared by 7 bases and J by 5 bases, with 8 bases of the junction left unmatched. Germline CDR1 reads LNHDA; CDR2 reads SQIVND (reference sequence). This chain's CDR3 is CASNSGQLHQPQHF. The CDR3 bases are TGTGCCAGTAATTCGGGACAGCTGCATCAGCCCCAGCATTTT.

This chain joins TRBV9 and TRBJ1-4, with 9 bases that match TRBD1. Trimming took 4 bases from V and 8 from J; bases not matched to a gene: 9. This CDR3 spans 15 amino acids. Germline CDR1 reads SGDLS; CDR2 reads YYNGEE. Here the CDR3 reads CASSPRDREGEKLFF. CDR3 sequence (DNA): TGTGCCAGCAGCCCGCGGGACAGGGAAGGAGAAAAACTGTTTTTT.

This rearrangement joins TRBV10-3 to TRBJ2-2; tentatively, D is TRBD1 (6 bases). There are 15 residues in the CDR3. In germline, CDR1 is ENHRY, CDR2 SYGVKD. Trimming pared 0 bases from V and 4 bases from J, leaving 9 bases between. CDR3 bases: TGTGCCATCAGTGAGTCGTGGGGGCGCACCGGGGAGCTGTTTTTT. The encoded protein is CAISESWGRTGELFF.

The chain joins TRBV7-2 to TRBJ2-7; the D gene is possibly TRBD2 (5 bases). The CDR3 sequence is 14 residues long. The germline V gene has CDR1 SGHTA and CDR2 FQGNSA. Trimming took off 6 bases at V and 6 bases at J, with 18 bases between the two ends. The CDR3 nucleotides read TGTGCCAGCAGTCCGCCGGGGATACGGCCCGAGCAGTACTTC. Its protein is CASSPPGIRPEQYF.

The genes are TRBV9 and TRBJ2-5; D gene unclear. Germline CDR1 SGDLS, CDR2 YYNGEE. V was cut by 4 bases and J by 4 bases, with 11 bases left in between. This CDR3 spans 13 amino acids. CDR3 DNA: TGTGCCAGCAGCCGGAGTTTACGAGAGACCCAGTACTTC. Protein: CASSRSLRETQYF.

The V call is TRBV11-1, the J call TRBJ1-1, with TRBD1 identical over 8 bases. The CDR3 has 13 residues. V shed 1 base, J shed 5 bases, and the junction held 0 bases outside the gene matches. The germline CDR1 and CDR2 sequences are SGHAT and FQDESV (reference sequence). DNA for the CDR3: TGTGCCAGCAGCTTAGACAGGGGGACTGAAGCTTTCTTT. Translated: CASSLDRGTEAFF.

CDR3 nucleotide sequence: TGTGCCAGCAGCCAAGGGCGAATGGACAGTTACGAGCAGTACTTC. Its protein product is CASSQGRMDSYEQYF. The V gene is TRBV4-2, the J gene TRBJ2-7, with D possibly matching TRBD1 (6 bases). V was clipped by 1 base and J by 4 bases, with 14 bases between them. CDR3 length equals 15 residues. Germline V lookup: CDR1 LGHNA, CDR2 YNFKEQ.

There are a few counts of this clone. The chain links TRBV27 to TRBJ1-4; D gene ambiguous. The germline gives CDR1 MNHEY, CDR2 SMNVEV (reference sequence). The ends were cut back, 5 bases at V and 4 bases at J, with 11 bases in the middle. The CDR3 consists of 14 residues. CDR3 amino acids: CASSITALNEKLFF. In DNA form, the CDR3 reads TGTGCCAGCAGTATAACAGCCCTTAATGAAAAACTGTTTTTT. Based on the CDR3 plus reference TRBV27 and TRBJ1-4, the full variable domain is EAQVTQNPRYLITVTGKKLTVTCSQNMNHEYMSWYRQDPGLGLRQIYYSMNVEVTDKGDVPEGYKVSRKEKRNFPLILESPSPNQTSLYFCASSITALNEKLFFGSGTQLSVL.

The V gene is TRBV2, the J gene TRBJ2-5; a possible D gene is TRBD1 (6 bases). The CDR3 is 16 amino acids. CDR1 and CDR2 (germline): SNHLY, FYNNEI. V was clipped by 1 base and J by 1 base, with 13 bases between them. The CDR3 is CASSEGWTVFQETQYF. The CDR3 DNA reads as TGTGCCAGCAGTGAAGGGTGGACAGTCTTCCAAGAGACCCAGTACTTC.

Only a few counts were recorded for this clone. This chain joins TRBV28 and TRBJ2-2; TRBD1 matches 11 bases. V lost 3 bases, J lost 5 bases, and 8 bases stayed unmatched. The CDR3 contains 17 residues. Germline V CDR1 and CDR2: MDHEN, SYDVKM. The CDR3 bases are TGTGCCAGCAGTTTGAACCCCGGGACAGGGGGTACCGGGGAGCTGTTTTTT. This translates into CASSLNPGTGGTGELFF.

CDR3 loop: CASSYRDTYEKLFF. CDR3 DNA: TGTGCCAGCAGTTACCGGGACACTTATGAAAAACTGTTTTTT. The rearrangement uses TRBV7-9 and TRBJ1-4; possible D gene TRBD1, 6 bases. Per the germline V gene, CDR1 is SEHNR and CDR2 is FQNEAQ (reference sequence). V was pared by 6 bases and J by 6 bases, with 14 bases between. The CDR3 sequence is 14 residues long.

The rearrangement uses TRBV6-5 and TRBJ1-4; 11 nucleotides agree with TRBD1. V lost 5 bases and J lost 7; bases outside the gene matches: 3. The length of the CDR3 is 14 residues. Germline CDR1 MNHEY, CDR2 SVGAGI. The CDR3 DNA reads as TGTGCCAGCAGTCCGGACAGGGGGCCTGAAAAACTGTTTTTT. Protein product: CASSPDRGPEKLFF.

The table lists this clone with a few counts. The chain employs TRBV6-5 and TRBJ1-1; D unclear. Trimming cost V 1 base and J 1 base, with 7 bases left between them. The CDR3 extends over 14 amino acids. CDR1 and CDR2 (germline): MNHEY, SVGAGI. CDR3 nucleotide sequence: TGTGCCAGCAGTTACTATGAGGGGAACACTGAAGCTTTCTTT. This gives the protein CASSYYEGNTEAFF.

The rearrangement joins TRBV7-9 to TRBJ1-4; D remains ambiguous. Looked up from germline, CDR1 is SEHNR and CDR2 is FQNEAQ (reference sequence). The CDR3 spans 14 residues. Between the trimmed V and J ends, which lost 8 bases and 0 bases, there was a span of 10 bases. The CDR3 is CASWVEATNEKLFF. The CDR3 region has the DNA TGTGCCAGCTGGGTAGAGGCAACTAATGAAAAACTGTTTTTT.

The rearrangement links TRBV11-1 to TRBJ1-1; tentatively, D is TRBD1 (5 bases). Trimming removed 3 bases from V and 10 bases from J, with 9 bases in between. This CDR3 contains 11 residues. Germline assignment: CDR1 SGHAT and CDR2 FQDESV (reference sequence). The CDR3 protein is CASSFGGRAFF. The CDR3 DNA reads TGTGCCAGCAGCTTCGGGGGGAGAGCTTTCTTT.

The chain has TRBV6-1 and TRBJ2-3; 8 bases are shared with TRBD2. V lost 1 base and J lost 6; bases outside the gene matches: 9. The CDR3 covers 16 residues. CDR1 is MNHNS and CDR2 is SASEGT in the germline V gene. Here the CDR3 reads CASSEGAGGGRDTQYF. As DNA, the CDR3 is TGTGCCAGCAGTGAAGGGGCGGGAGGTGGGAGGGATACGCAGTATTTT.

This sequence joins TRBV11-2 and TRBJ2-1, with 11 bases fitting TRBD2. The CDR3 totals 16 residues. Germline values: CDR1 SGHAT, CDR2 FQNNGV. V shed 4 bases, J shed 2 bases, and the junction held 4 bases outside the gene matches. The DNA for the CDR3 is TGTGCCAGCAGCTCTCGTAGCGGGAGGGCCTACAATGAGCAGTTCTTC. Translated: CASSSRSGRAYNEQFF.